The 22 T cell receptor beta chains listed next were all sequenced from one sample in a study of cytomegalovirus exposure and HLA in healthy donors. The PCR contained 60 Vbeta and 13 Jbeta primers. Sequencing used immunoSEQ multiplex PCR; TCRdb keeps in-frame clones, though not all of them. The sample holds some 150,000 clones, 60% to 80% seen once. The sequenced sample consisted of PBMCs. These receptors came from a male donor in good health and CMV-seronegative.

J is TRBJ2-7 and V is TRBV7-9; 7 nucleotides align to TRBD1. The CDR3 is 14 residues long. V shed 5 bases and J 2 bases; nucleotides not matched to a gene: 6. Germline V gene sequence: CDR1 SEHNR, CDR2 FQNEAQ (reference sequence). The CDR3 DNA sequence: TGTGCCAGCAGCCCCGACAGGGTCACCTACGAGCAGTACTTC. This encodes CASSPDRVTYEQYF.

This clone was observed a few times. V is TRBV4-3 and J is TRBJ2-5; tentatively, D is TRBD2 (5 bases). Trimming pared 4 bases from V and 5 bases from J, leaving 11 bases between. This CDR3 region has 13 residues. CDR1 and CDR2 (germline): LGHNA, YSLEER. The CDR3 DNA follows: TGCGCCAGCAGCCCGGACTTGCATGAGACCCAGTACTTC. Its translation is CASSPDLHETQYF.

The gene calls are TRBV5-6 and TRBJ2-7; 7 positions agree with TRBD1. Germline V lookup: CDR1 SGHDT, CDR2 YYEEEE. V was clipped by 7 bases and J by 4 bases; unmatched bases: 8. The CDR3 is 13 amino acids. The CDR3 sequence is CASLDRAQYEQYF. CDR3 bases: TGTGCCAGCCTTGACAGGGCCCAATACGAGCAGTACTTC. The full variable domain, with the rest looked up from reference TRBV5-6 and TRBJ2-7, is DAGVTQSPTHLIKTRGQQVTLRCSPKSGHDTVSWYQQALGQGPQFIFQYYEEEERQRGNFPDRFSGHQFPNYSSELNVNALLLGDSALYLCASLDRAQYEQYFGPGTRLTVT.

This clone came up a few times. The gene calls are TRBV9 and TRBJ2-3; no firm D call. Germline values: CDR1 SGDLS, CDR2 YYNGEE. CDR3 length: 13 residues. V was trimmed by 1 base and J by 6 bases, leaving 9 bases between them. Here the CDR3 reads CASSVRPADTQYF. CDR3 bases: TGTGCCAGCAGCGTAAGGCCAGCGGATACGCAGTATTTT.

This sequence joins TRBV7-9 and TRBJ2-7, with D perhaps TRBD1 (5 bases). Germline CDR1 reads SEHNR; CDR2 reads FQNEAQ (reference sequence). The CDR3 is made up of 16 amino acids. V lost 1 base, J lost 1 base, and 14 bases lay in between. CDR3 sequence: CASSLGFTKGSYEQYF. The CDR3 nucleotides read TGTGCCAGCAGCTTAGGGTTTACTAAGGGGTCCTACGAGCAGTACTTC.

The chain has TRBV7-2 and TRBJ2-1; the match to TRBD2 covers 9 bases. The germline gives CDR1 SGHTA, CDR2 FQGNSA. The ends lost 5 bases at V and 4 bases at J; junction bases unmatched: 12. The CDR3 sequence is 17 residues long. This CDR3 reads CASSPQGGRAVYNEQFF. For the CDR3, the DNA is TGTGCCAGCAGCCCCCAGGGCGGGAGGGCGGTTTACAATGAGCAGTTCTTC.

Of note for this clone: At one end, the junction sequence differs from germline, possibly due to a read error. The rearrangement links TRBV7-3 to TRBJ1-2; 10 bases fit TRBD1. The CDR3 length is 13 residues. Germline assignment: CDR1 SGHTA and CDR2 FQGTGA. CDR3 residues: CASSPGQGNGHTF. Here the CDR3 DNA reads TGTGCCAGCAGCCCGGGACAGGGGAATGGCCACACCTTC.

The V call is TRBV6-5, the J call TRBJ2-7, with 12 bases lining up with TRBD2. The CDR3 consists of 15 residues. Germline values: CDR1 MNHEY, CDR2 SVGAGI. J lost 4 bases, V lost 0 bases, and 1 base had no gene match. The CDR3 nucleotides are TGTGCCAGCAGTTACTCGCTAGCGGGAGGGTACGAGCAGTACTTC. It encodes CASSYSLAGGYEQYF.

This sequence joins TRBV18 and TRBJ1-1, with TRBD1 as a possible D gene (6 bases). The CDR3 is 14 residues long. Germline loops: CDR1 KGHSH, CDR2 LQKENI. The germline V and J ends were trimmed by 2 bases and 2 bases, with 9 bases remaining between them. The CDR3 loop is CASSPRTVNTEAFF. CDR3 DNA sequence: TGTGCCAGCTCACCAAGGACAGTCAACACTGAAGCTTTCTTT.

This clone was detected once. The CDR3 spells CASSLAPGSGEKLFF. The CDR3 region has the DNA TGCGCCAGCAGCCTCGCCCCGGGGAGTGGGGAAAAACTGTTTTTT. The chain couples TRBV5-1 to TRBJ1-4; D is unresolved. Germline assignment: CDR1 SGHRS and CDR2 YFSETQ. Trimming cost V 4 bases and J 8 bases, with 18 bases left between them. There are 15 residues in the CDR3. Drawing the rest from reference TRBV5-1 and TRBJ1-4, the complete variable domain is KAGVTQTPRYLIKTRGQQVTLSCSPISGHRSVSWYQQTPGQGLQFLFEYFSETQRNKGNFPGRFSGRQFSNSRSEMNVSTLELGDSALYLCASSLAPGSGEKLFFGSGTQLSVL.

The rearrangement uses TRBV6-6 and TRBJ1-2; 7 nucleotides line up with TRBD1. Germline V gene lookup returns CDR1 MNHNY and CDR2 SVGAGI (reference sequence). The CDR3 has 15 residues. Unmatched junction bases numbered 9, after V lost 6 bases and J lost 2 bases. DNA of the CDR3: TGTGCCAGCAGCGAACCGAAGGGACAGAACTATGGCTACACCTTC. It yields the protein CASSEPKGQNYGYTF.

CDR3 amino acids: CASSLYGTAQPQHF. For the CDR3, the DNA is TGTGCCAGCAGTTTATATGGGACAGCCCAGCCCCAGCATTTT. The chain couples TRBV27 to TRBJ1-5, with TRBD1 matching 7 bases. V dropped 1 base and J dropped 7; count of bases not matched to a gene: 4. From germline, CDR1 is MNHEY and CDR2 SMNVEV (reference sequence). The CDR3 has 14 residues.

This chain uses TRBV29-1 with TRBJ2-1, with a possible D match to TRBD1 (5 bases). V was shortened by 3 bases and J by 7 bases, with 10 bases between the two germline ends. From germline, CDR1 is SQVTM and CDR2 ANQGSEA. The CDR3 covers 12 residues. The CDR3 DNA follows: TGCAGCGTTGACAGGGTGGGGAATGAGCAGTTCTTC. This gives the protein CSVDRVGNEQFF.

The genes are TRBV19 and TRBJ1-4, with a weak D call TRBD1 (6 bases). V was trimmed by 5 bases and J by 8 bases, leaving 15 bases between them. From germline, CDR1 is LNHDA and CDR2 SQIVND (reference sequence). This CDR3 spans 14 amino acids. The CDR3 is CASSAQGIGEKLFF. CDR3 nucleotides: TGTGCCAGTAGTGCACAGGGAATTGGCGAAAAACTGTTTTTT. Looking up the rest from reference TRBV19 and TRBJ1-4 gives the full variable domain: DGGITQSPKYLFRKEGQNVTLSCEQNLNHDAMYWYRQDPGQGLRLIYYSQIVNDFQKGDIAEGYSVSREKKESFPLTVTSAQKNPTAFYLCASSAQGIGEKLFFGSGTQLSVL.

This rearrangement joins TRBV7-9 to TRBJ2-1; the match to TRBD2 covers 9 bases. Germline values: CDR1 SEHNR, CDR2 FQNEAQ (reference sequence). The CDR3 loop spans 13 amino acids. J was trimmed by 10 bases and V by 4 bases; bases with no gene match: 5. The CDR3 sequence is CASSYRGLAEQFF. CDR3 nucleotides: TGTGCCAGCAGCTATAGAGGACTAGCGGAGCAGTTCTTC.

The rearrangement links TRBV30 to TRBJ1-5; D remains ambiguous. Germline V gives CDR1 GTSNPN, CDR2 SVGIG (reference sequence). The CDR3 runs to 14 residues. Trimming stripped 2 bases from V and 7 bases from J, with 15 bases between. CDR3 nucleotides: TGTGCCTGGAGTCTTGGGGAGGGATGGCAGCCCCAGCATTTT. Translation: CAWSLGEGWQPQHF.

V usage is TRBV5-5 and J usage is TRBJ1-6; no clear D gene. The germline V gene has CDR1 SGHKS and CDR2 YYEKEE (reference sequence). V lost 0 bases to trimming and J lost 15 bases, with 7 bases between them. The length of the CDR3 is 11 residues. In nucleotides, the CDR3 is TGTGCCAGCAGCTTGGAGGCGGTCCTCCACTTT. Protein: CASSLEAVLHF.

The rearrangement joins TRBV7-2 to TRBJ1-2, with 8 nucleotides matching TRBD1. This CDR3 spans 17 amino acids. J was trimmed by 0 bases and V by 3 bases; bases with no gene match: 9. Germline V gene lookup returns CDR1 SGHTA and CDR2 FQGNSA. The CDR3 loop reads CASSFRTGQFSNYGYTF. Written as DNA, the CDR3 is TGTGCCAGCAGCTTCAGGACAGGGCAATTCTCTAACTATGGCTACACCTTC.

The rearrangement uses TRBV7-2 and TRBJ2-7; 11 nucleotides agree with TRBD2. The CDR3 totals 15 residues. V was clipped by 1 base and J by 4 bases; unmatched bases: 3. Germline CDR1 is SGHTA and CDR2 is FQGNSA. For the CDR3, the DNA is TGTGCCAGCAGCTTAGAGGCTAGCGGGGGGTACGAGCAGTACTTC. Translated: CASSLEASGGYEQYF.

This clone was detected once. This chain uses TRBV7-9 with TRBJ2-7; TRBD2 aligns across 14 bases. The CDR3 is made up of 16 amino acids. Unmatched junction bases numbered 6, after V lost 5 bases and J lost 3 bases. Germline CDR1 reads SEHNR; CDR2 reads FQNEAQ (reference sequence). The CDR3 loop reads CASSELGLAGGYEQYF. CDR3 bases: TGTGCCAGCAGCGAACTAGGACTAGCGGGAGGCTACGAGCAGTACTTC.

The CDR3 nucleotides read TGTGCCAGCAGCGTAGGAAGCCTAGCGGGGGGGCATGATCCAGATACGCAGTATTTT. Protein: CASSVGSLAGGHDPDTQYF. This chain uses TRBV9 with TRBJ2-3; TRBD2 aligns across 12 bases. CDR3 length: 19 residues. CDR1 and CDR2 (germline): SGDLS, YYNGEE. V gave up 0 bases and J gave up 4 bases; unmatched junction bases: 12. The full variable domain, in which reference TRBV9 and TRBJ2-3 provide the parts outside the CDR3, is DSGVTQTPKHLITATGQRVTLRCSPRSGDLSVYWYQQSLDQGLQFLIQYYNGEERAKGNILERFSAQQFPDLHSELNLSSLELGDSALYFCASSVGSLAGGHDPDTQYFGPGTRLTVL.

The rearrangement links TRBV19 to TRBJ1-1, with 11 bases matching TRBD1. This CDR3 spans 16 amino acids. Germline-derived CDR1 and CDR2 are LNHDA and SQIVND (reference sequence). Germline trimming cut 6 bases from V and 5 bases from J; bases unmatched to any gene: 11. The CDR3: CASSNRDRGFRTEAFF. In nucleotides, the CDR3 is TGTGCCAGTAGCAACCGGGACAGGGGGTTTAGGACTGAAGCTTTCTTT.